These 16 T cell receptor beta chains originate from one sample sequenced in a study of shared clonotypes between healthy human individuals. Clones were sequenced by immunoSEQ multiplex PCR, and TCRdb holds only the in-frame ones, with some missing. Of approximately 2,000,000 clones detected, around 93% appear once; the ten largest clones hold approximately 0.4%. Sequences were obtained from naive CD4+ T cells from PBMCs. As to subset: CD45RA+ positively selected. The receptors derive from a man younger than 35 in good health. Some clones in this sample may be carry-over from other donors' samples.

The CDR3 region has the DNA TGTGCCAGCAGCTTAGGGGACAGGGAAGCTTTCTTT. Residues: CASSLGDREAFF. This chain connects TRBV7-9 to TRBJ1-1, with 8 bases matching TRBD1. The CDR3 spans 12 residues. Per germline, CDR1 SEHNR and CDR2 FQNEAQ (reference sequence). V trimming: 1 base; J trimming: 8 bases; junction bases outside the gene matches: 0.

The J gene is TRBJ2-1, the V gene TRBV4-2; D is possibly TRBD2 (7 bases). V shed 4 bases and J shed 8 bases, with 24 bases lying between them. CDR1 is LGHNA, CDR2 YNFKEQ, per germline. The length of the CDR3 is 17 residues. The CDR3 bases are TGTGCCAGCAGCCTAGCCGGGGGGCGGGGATTCGGGTATGAGCAGTTCTTC. Amino acid sequence: CASSLAGGRGFGYEQFF.

About this clone itself: Other DNA sequences in this sample translate to the same CDR3. The V call is TRBV6-5, the J call TRBJ2-7; 9 nucleotides line up with TRBD1. CDR1 is MNHEY, CDR2 SVGAGI, per germline. The CDR3 contains 15 residues. With V trimmed by 0 bases and J by 4 bases, 4 bases remained unmatched. The CDR3 DNA reads as TGTGCCAGCAGTTACTCGGGGACAGGGAGGTACGAGCAGTACTTC. Amino acid sequence: CASSYSGTGRYEQYF.

This rearrangement joins TRBV2 to TRBJ2-5, with D unresolved. Trimming removed 2 bases at V and 2 bases at J, with 6 bases between. This CDR3 region has 13 residues. CDR1 and CDR2 from the germline V gene are SNHLY and FYNNEI. The CDR3 nucleotides read TGTGCCAGCAGTGAAATCAGTCAAGAGACCCAGTACTTC. This translates into CASSEISQETQYF.

This clone appeared once. The chain uses TRBV18 and TRBJ2-2; the D gene is possibly TRBD1 (6 bases). The CDR3 is 17 residues long. Trimming took off 3 bases at V and 6 bases at J, with 20 bases between the two ends. Looked up from germline, CDR1 is KGHSH and CDR2 is LQKENI. CDR3 nucleotide sequence: TGTGCCAGCTCACCTCCAGCCAGGGGAGTGATTGCCGGGGAGCTGTTTTTT. Its translation is CASSPPARGVIAGELFF.

As DNA, the CDR3 is TGCGCCAGCACCTTAGACAGGGACACTGAAGCTTTCTTT. This sequence encodes CASTLDRDTEAFF. This chain connects TRBV4-1 to TRBJ1-1; 7 bases fit TRBD1. Germline CDR1 and CDR2: MGHRA and YSYEKL. The ends lost 7 bases at V and 3 bases at J; junction bases unmatched: 5. This CDR3 region has 13 residues.

The rearrangement uses TRBV2 and TRBJ2-3; 8 bases agree with TRBD2. Germline loops: CDR1 SNHLY, CDR2 FYNNEI. The CDR3 totals 16 residues. V was pared by 7 bases and J by 0 bases, with 9 bases of the junction left unmatched. CDR3 sequence reads: CASTRTGLASTDTQYF. CDR3 DNA: TGTGCCAGCACCCGGACCGGACTAGCTAGCACAGATACGCAGTATTTT.

The rearrangement joins TRBV5-1 to TRBJ2-7; weak D call: TRBD1 (5 bases). Trimming shortened V by 2 bases and J by 5 bases, and 17 bases separated the two germline ends. The CDR3 contains 15 residues. Germline V gene lookup returns CDR1 SGHRS and CDR2 YFSETQ. In DNA form, the CDR3 reads TGCGCCAGCAGCTTACGGGCCGACAGAGCCCACGAGCAGTACTTC. Its protein product is CASSLRADRAHEQYF.

This clone occurred a few times. The same CDR3 arises from other DNA sequences in this sample as well. The chain employs TRBV9 and TRBJ1-1; the D is unclear. The V gene lost 0 bases and the J gene lost 1 base, with 4 bases spanning the gap. The germline V gene has CDR1 SGDLS and CDR2 YYNGEE. CDR3 size: 13 residues. DNA for the CDR3: TGTGCCAGCAGCGTAGAAGGGAACACTGAAGCTTTCTTT. Translated, it gives CASSVEGNTEAFF.

V is TRBV5-1 and J is TRBJ1-2, with TRBD1 matching 8 bases. Looked up from germline, CDR1 is SGHRS and CDR2 is YFSETQ. The ends lost 0 bases at V and 4 bases at J; junction bases unmatched: 5. This CDR3 is built from 15 residues. The CDR3 DNA reads TGCGCCAGCAGCTTGGGAACGGGGACAGGCTATGGCTACACCTTC. Translated: CASSLGTGTGYGYTF.

In DNA, the CDR3 is TGTGCCAGCAGACCCGGGACCGCTGTTTACAATGAGCAGTTCTTC. Translating gives CASRPGTAVYNEQFF. The chain employs TRBV6-5 and TRBJ2-1, with D possibly being TRBD1 or TRBD2 (5 bases each). Germline CDR1 is MNHEY and CDR2 is SVGAGI. This CDR3 spans 15 amino acids. The ends were cut back, 6 bases at V and 4 bases at J, with 16 bases in the middle.

V usage is TRBV5-4 and J usage is TRBJ2-1, with 7 bases identical to TRBD2. V gave up 0 bases and J gave up 4 bases; unmatched junction bases: 7. In germline, CDR1 is SGHNT, CDR2 YYREEE (reference sequence). This CDR3 contains 16 residues. The CDR3 is CASSLAGEGIYNEQFF. CDR3 nucleotide sequence: TGTGCCAGCAGCTTGGCCGGGGAGGGGATTTACAATGAGCAGTTCTTC.

The chain has TRBV28 and TRBJ1-2, with TRBD1 as a possible D gene (5 bases). V dropped 8 bases and J dropped 5 bases, with 21 bases sitting between them. Germline V gene data show CDR1 as MDHEN and CDR2 as SYDVKM. The CDR3 covers 15 residues. The CDR3 DNA reads as TGTGCCAGCCGTTCCCCACTACCAGGGCGGTATGGCTACACCTTC. This codes for CASRSPLPGRYGYTF.

The chain combines TRBV19 with TRBJ2-5; weak D call: TRBD2 (6 bases). The CDR3 is made up of 14 amino acids. The germline V and J ends were trimmed by 5 bases and 9 bases, with 19 bases remaining between them. The germline CDR1 and CDR2 sequences are LNHDA and SQIVND (reference sequence). This chain's CDR3 is CASSSGTPRVAQYF. As DNA, the CDR3 is TGTGCCAGTAGTTCCGGGACTCCGCGGGTGGCCCAGTACTTC.

The chain couples TRBV7-9 to TRBJ1-1; TRBD1 matches 9 bases. The V segment lost 5 bases and the J segment 3 bases; nucleotides outside the gene matches: 10. Germline V gene sequence: CDR1 SEHNR, CDR2 FQNEAQ (reference sequence). The CDR3 runs to 16 residues. The CDR3 here is CASSPPPDRGDTEAFF. In DNA, the CDR3 is TGTGCCAGCAGCCCGCCCCCGGACAGGGGCGACACTGAAGCTTTCTTT.

The chain is built from TRBV29-1 and TRBJ1-1; no definite D call. CDR1 SQVTM and CDR2 ANQGSEA come from the germline V gene. The CDR3 runs to 12 residues. Trimming took off 4 bases at V and 0 bases at J, with 6 bases between the two ends. CDR3 sequence reads: CSVAPLNTEAFF. CDR3 nucleotide sequence: TGCAGCGTTGCTCCCCTGAACACTGAAGCTTTCTTT.